One sample yielded the 23 T cell receptor beta chains listed below, sequenced in a study of blood T cell repertoires in COVID-19. The data were produced by immunoSEQ multiplex PCR, yet TCRdb's version contains in-frame clones alone and is incomplete. Of 200,000 to 300,000 clones listed, approximately 90% are singletons. The sequenced sample was PBMCs or T cells enriched from blood (not recorded which). The receptors stem from a woman aged 30 to 39 who had recovered from COVID-19.

The rearrangement uses TRBV27 and TRBJ2-2; D is unresolved. Trimming stripped 3 bases from V and 0 bases from J, with 8 bases between. Per the germline V gene, CDR1 is MNHEY and CDR2 is SMNVEV (reference sequence). The length of the CDR3 is 15 residues. The CDR3: CASSLRLANTGELFF. The CDR3 DNA reads as TGTGCCAGCAGTTTGAGGCTCGCGAACACCGGGGAGCTGTTTTTT.

This chain connects TRBV2 to TRBJ1-2, with TRBD1 identical over 7 bases. The V gene's germline CDR1 is SNHLY and CDR2 FYNNEI. This CDR3 has 13 amino acids. V lost 5 bases to trimming and J lost 2 bases; unmatched junction nucleotides: 2. The CDR3 DNA sequence: TGTGCCAGCAGTCCGGGACAGAACTATGGCTACACCTTC. It is translated as CASSPGQNYGYTF.

This clone was recorded only once. The V and J genes are TRBV29-1 and TRBJ1-6; D is ambiguous. Germline-derived CDR1 and CDR2 are SQVTM and ANQGSEA. The CDR3 loop spans 13 amino acids. Trimming stripped 7 bases from V and 5 bases from J, with 12 bases between. CDR3 coding DNA: TGCAGCGCCGGTTATGATGATAATTCACCCCTCCACTTT. It codes for CSAGYDDNSPLHF. The full variable domain, in which reference TRBV29-1 and TRBJ1-6 provide the parts outside the CDR3, is SAVISQKPSRDICQRGTSLTIQCQVDSQVTMMFWYRQQPGQSLTLIATANQGSEATYESGFVIDKFPISRPNLTFSTLTVSNMSPEDSSIYLCSAGYDDNSPLHFGNGTRLTVT.

The V gene is TRBV7-5, the J gene TRBJ2-7; TRBD1 is the table's D call, not checked against the DNA. TRBV7-5 is shown as a pseudogene. The CDR3 is 14 residues long. CDR3 protein: CARSSRQGIRQQYF. CDR3 sequence (DNA): TGTGCCAGAAGCTCTAGACAGGGGATCCGACAGCAGTACTTC.

The rearrangement joins TRBV11-3 to TRBJ2-2; D not certain. CDR1 and CDR2 (germline): SGHNT, YENEEA. The CDR3 runs 13 residues. Trimming removed 5 bases at V and 4 bases at J, with 8 bases between. In DNA form, the CDR3 reads TGTGCCAGCAGCGGGCGTGGCACCGGGGAGCTGTTTTTT. Encoded protein: CASSGRGTGELFF.

The chain uses TRBV9 and TRBJ2-7, with 11 bases identical to TRBD1. V was pared by 3 bases and J by 2 bases, with 4 bases of the junction left unmatched. Germline V gives CDR1 SGDLS, CDR2 YYNGEE. The CDR3 length is 15 residues. CDR3 loop: CASSERGQGAYEQYF. The CDR3, as DNA: TGTGCCAGCAGCGAGAGGGGACAGGGGGCCTACGAGCAGTACTTC.

The V gene is TRBV4-1, the J gene TRBJ1-5, with 8 bases lining up with TRBD1. V was clipped by 0 bases and J by 3 bases; unmatched bases: 13. Germline-derived CDR1 and CDR2 are MGHRA and YSYEKL. CDR3 length: 19 amino acids. The CDR3: CASSQDFATGTGNNQPQHF. CDR3 sequence (DNA): TGCGCCAGCAGCCAAGATTTTGCCACCGGGACAGGCAACAATCAGCCCCAGCATTTT.

This clone was observed once. The V gene is TRBV5-1, the J gene TRBJ1-1; 8 bases agree with TRBD1. The CDR3 loop spans 17 amino acids. With V trimmed by 1 base and J by 1 base, 9 bases remained unmatched. Germline CDR1 and CDR2: SGHRS and YFSETQ. The CDR3 coding sequence is TGCGCCAGCAGCTTGAAAAGACAGGGGATAGCGAACACTGAAGCTTTCTTT. Protein: CASSLKRQGIANTEAFF.

The chain carries TRBV19 and TRBJ1-1; maybe TRBD1 (5 bases). Per the germline V gene, CDR1 is LNHDA and CDR2 is SQIVND (reference sequence). Deletions cut 1 base from V and 1 base from J, with 10 bases between. This CDR3 region has 15 residues. CDR3 nucleotide sequence: TGTGCCAGTAGTATAGTCCAGGGCCGGAACACTGAAGCTTTCTTT. It is translated as CASSIVQGRNTEAFF.

The chain carries TRBV27 and TRBJ2-2; weak D call: TRBD2 (5 bases). Trimming left V 3 bases short and J 1 base short, with 12 bases between. The CDR3 totals 16 residues. Germline CDR1 is MNHEY and CDR2 is SMNVEV (reference sequence). The DNA of the CDR3 is TGTGCCAGCAGTTTTTCGGCTAGCCTGAACACCGGGGAGCTGTTTTTT. Translating gives CASSFSASLNTGELFF.

This chain joins TRBV29-1 and TRBJ1-5; D is undetermined. The V gene lost 5 bases and the J gene lost 5 bases, with 13 bases spanning the gap. Germline V gives CDR1 SQVTM, CDR2 ANQGSEA. The CDR3 is 13 residues long. The CDR3 coding sequence is TGCAGCGTTCTCTCCCACCGGGATCAGCCCCAGCATTTT. Translating gives CSVLSHRDQPQHF.

This chain joins TRBV7-9 and TRBJ2-5, with 8 positions matching TRBD1. Germline V gene lookup returns CDR1 SEHNR and CDR2 FQNEAQ (reference sequence). The CDR3 is 14 residues long. The ends lost 3 bases at V and 5 bases at J; junction bases unmatched: 5. This chain's CDR3 is CASSFSGGEETQYF. The CDR3 coding sequence is TGTGCCAGCAGCTTCTCAGGGGGCGAGGAGACCCAGTACTTC.

The CDR3, as DNA: TGTGCCAGCAGCTCCAGCCCGGGACAGGGGAATGGCTACACCTTC. It encodes CASSSSPGQGNGYTF. The gene calls are TRBV7-2 and TRBJ1-2; 10 bases match TRBD1. Germline V CDR1 and CDR2: SGHTA, FQGNSA. Trimming cost V 4 bases and J 6 bases; bases outside gene matches: 8. The CDR3 loop spans 15 amino acids.

The CDR3 loop reads CASSLSGDTEAFF. DNA of the CDR3: TGTGCCAGCAGCTTATCGGGGGACACTGAAGCTTTCTTT. V gene TRBV7-3 combines with J gene TRBJ1-1, with a weak D call TRBD1 (5 bases). The V gene lost 2 bases and the J gene lost 3 bases, with 7 bases spanning the gap. This CDR3 is built from 13 residues. Germline lookup yields CDR1 SGHTA and CDR2 FQGTGA.

The chain recombines TRBV27 with TRBJ1-2, with D possibly being TRBD1 (6 bases). The CDR3 is made up of 13 amino acids. The germline V gene has CDR1 MNHEY and CDR2 SMNVEV (reference sequence). Trimming took off 4 bases at V and 3 bases at J, with 9 bases between the two ends. The chain's CDR3 is CASSSRGDYGYTF. The CDR3 DNA reads as TGTGCCAGCAGTTCCAGGGGTGACTATGGCTACACCTTC.

This clone appeared once. The chain couples TRBV15 to TRBJ2-1; a possible D gene is TRBD2 (6 bases). Per the germline V gene, CDR1 is LNHNV and CDR2 is YYDKDF (reference sequence). Trimming removed 4 bases from V and 5 bases from J, with 9 bases in between. The CDR3 spans 13 residues. The CDR3: CATSKDYNNEQFF. The CDR3 DNA reads as TGTGCCACCAGCAAGGACTACAACAATGAGCAGTTCTTC.

The chain joins TRBV7-8 to TRBJ1-5; D perhaps matches TRBD1 (6 bases). The CDR3 has 16 residues. V lost 4 bases and J 5 bases, leaving 18 bases between the germline ends. The germline V gene encodes CDR1 SGHVS and CDR2 FQNEAQ. CDR3 coding DNA: TGTGCCAGCAGCTCAACGGGAGGGGGGCTCCATCAGCCCCAGCATTTT. Encoded protein: CASSSTGGGLHQPQHF.

The genes are TRBV28 and TRBJ2-7; 8 nucleotides match TRBD1. V lost 4 bases and J lost 6; bases outside the gene matches: 2. The V gene's germline CDR1 is MDHEN and CDR2 SYDVKM. The CDR3 contains 12 residues. CDR3 sequence: CASSSDRVEQYF. The CDR3 bases are TGTGCCAGCAGTTCGGACAGGGTCGAGCAGTACTTC.

J is TRBJ1-3 and V is TRBV30; 10 positions agree with TRBD1. This CDR3 spans 15 amino acids. Germline trimming cut 2 bases from V and 3 bases from J; bases unmatched to any gene: 4. Germline V gene lookup returns CDR1 GTSNPN and CDR2 SVGIG (reference sequence). The CDR3 is CAWSRTGGNGNTIYF. The DNA for the CDR3 is TGTGCCTGGAGTAGGACAGGGGGAAATGGAAACACCATATATTTT.

The rearrangement joins TRBV5-5 to TRBJ1-2; weak D call: TRBD1 (5 bases). Trimming removed 4 bases at V and 5 bases at J, with 15 bases between. Germline lookup yields CDR1 SGHKS and CDR2 YYEKEE (reference sequence). The CDR3 spans 14 residues. The CDR3 loop reads CASSHLREEYGYTF. DNA for the CDR3: TGTGCCAGCAGCCACCTCAGGGAAGAATATGGCTACACCTTC.

As for this clone: In the same sample, other DNA sequences code for this CDR3. The genes are TRBV27 and TRBJ1-4; D is perhaps TRBD1 (6 bases). Germline CDR1 MNHEY, CDR2 SMNVEV (reference sequence). The CDR3 contains 15 residues. V was cut by 3 bases and J by 0 bases, with 8 bases left in between. The CDR3 DNA reads as TGTGCCAGCAGTTTTGCAGGGGCAACTAATGAAAAACTGTTTTTT. Translation: CASSFAGATNEKLFF.

V gene TRBV20-1 combines with J gene TRBJ1-5; 7 bases are a match to TRBD1. V lost 3 bases and J lost 3; bases outside the gene matches: 5. This CDR3 is built from 14 residues. Per the germline V gene, CDR1 is DFQATT and CDR2 is SNEGSKA (reference sequence). The CDR3 region is CSASEGQNNQPQHF. CDR3 DNA sequence: TGCAGTGCTAGTGAGGGACAGAACAATCAGCCCCAGCATTTT.

The chain combines TRBV19 with TRBJ1-3; perhaps TRBD1 as D (5 bases). Germline V lookup: CDR1 LNHDA, CDR2 SQIVND (reference sequence). The CDR3 is 14 amino acids. The V gene lost 6 bases and the J gene lost 4 bases, with 13 bases spanning the gap. Here the CDR3 DNA reads TGTGCCAGTAGGCCGGGACTCGGAGGAAACACCATATATTTT. Protein sequence: CASRPGLGGNTIYF.